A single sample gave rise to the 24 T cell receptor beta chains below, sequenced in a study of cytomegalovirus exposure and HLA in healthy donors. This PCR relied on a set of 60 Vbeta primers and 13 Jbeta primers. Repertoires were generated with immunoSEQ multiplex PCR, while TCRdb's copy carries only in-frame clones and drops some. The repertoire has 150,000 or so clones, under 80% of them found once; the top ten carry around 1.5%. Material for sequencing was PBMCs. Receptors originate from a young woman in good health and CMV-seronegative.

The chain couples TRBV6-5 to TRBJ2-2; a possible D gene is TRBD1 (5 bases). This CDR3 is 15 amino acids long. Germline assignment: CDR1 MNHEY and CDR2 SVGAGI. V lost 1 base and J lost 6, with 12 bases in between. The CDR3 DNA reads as TGTGCCAGCAGTTACTTCCCTCAGGGCGCCGGGGAGCTGTTTTTT. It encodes CASSYFPQGAGELFF.

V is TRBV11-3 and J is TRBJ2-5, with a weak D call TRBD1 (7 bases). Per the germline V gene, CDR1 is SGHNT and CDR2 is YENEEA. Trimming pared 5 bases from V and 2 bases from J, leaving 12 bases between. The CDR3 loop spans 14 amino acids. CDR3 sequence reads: CASSLRGRQETQYF. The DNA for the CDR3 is TGTGCCAGCAGCCTCAGGGGGAGGCAAGAGACCCAGTACTTC.

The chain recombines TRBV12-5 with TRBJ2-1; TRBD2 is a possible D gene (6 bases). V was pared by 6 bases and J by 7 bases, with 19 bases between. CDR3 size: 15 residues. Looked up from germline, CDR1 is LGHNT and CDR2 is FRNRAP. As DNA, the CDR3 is TGTGCTAGTGGGGGATCCGGGGGATCGGGTAATGAGCAGTTCTTC. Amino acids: CASGGSGGSGNEQFF.

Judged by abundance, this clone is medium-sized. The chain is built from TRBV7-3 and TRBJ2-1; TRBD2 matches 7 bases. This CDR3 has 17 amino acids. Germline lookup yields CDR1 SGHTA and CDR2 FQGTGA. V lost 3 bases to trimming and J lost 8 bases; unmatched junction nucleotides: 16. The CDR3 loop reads CASSLEPRLAPTDEQFF. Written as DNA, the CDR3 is TGTGCCAGCAGCTTGGAACCTCGACTAGCTCCCACCGATGAGCAGTTCTTC.

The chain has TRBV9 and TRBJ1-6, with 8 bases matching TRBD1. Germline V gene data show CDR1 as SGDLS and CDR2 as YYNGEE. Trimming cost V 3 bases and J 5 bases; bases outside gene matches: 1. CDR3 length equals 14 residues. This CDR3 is CASSAQGDNSPLHF. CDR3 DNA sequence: TGTGCCAGCAGCGCACAGGGGGATAATTCACCCCTCCACTTT.

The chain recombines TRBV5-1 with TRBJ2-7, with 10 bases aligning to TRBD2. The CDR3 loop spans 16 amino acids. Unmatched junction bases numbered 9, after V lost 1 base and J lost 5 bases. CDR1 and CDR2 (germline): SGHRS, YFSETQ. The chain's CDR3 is CASSLQEGLALNEQYF. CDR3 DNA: TGCGCCAGCAGCTTGCAAGAGGGACTAGCGTTAAACGAGCAGTACTTC.

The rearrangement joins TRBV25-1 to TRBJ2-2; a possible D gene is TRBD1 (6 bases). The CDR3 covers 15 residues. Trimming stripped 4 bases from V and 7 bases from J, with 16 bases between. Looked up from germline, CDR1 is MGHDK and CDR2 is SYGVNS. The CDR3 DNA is TGTGCCAGCAGTGGCTGGGGGCAGATGAACGGGGAGCTGTTTTTT. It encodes CASSGWGQMNGELFF.

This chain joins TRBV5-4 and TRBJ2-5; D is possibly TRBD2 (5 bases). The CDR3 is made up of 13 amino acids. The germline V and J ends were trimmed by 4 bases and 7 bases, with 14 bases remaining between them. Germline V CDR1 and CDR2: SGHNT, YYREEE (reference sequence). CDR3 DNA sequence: TGTGCCAGCAGCAGCACTAGTTACGGGACCCAGTACTTC. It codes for CASSSTSYGTQYF.

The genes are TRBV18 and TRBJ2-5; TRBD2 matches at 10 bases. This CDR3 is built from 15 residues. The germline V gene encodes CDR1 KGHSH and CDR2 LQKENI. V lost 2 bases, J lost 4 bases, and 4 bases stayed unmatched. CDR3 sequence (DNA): TGTGCCAGCTCACCAGAGCGGGGGGGCCGAGAGACCCAGTACTTC. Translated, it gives CASSPERGGRETQYF.

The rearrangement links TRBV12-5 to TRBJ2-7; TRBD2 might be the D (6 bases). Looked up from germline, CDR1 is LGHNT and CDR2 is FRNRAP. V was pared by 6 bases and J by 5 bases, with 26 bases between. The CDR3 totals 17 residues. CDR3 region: CASGHTPRERSIHEQYF. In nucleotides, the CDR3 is TGTGCTAGTGGACACACTCCCCGGGAGAGAAGTATCCACGAGCAGTACTTC.

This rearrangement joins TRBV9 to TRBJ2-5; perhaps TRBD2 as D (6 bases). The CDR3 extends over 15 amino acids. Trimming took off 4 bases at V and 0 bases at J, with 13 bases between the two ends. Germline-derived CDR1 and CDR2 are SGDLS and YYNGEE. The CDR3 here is CASSPRGGHQETQYF. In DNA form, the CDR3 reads TGTGCCAGCAGCCCCCGGGGAGGACACCAAGAGACCCAGTACTTC. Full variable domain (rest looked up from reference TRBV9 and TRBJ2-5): DSGVTQTPKHLITATGQRVTLRCSPRSGDLSVYWYQQSLDQGLQFLIQYYNGEERAKGNILERFSAQQFPDLHSELNLSSLELGDSALYFCASSPRGGHQETQYFGPGTRLLVL.

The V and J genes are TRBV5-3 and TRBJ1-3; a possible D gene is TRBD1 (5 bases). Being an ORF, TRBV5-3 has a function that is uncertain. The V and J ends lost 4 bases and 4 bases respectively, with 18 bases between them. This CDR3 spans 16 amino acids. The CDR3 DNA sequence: TGTGCCAGAAGCCCAGGACAACTTAGCAAGGGAAACACCATATATTTT. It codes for CARSPGQLSKGNTIYF.

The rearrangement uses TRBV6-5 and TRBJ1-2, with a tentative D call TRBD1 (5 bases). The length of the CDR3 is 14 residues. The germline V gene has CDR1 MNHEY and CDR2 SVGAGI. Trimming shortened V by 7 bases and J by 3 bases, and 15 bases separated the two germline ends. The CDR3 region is CASTLRQGDYGYTF. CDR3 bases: TGTGCCAGCACCCTCCGGCAGGGCGACTATGGCTACACCTTC.

The CDR3 loop is CASSLGLAGGPRETQYF. The CDR3 nucleotides are TGTGCCAGCAGCCTGGGACTAGCGGGGGGGCCAAGGGAGACCCAGTACTTC. The V and J genes are TRBV5-6 and TRBJ2-5; 16 bases map to TRBD2. Trimming cost V 4 bases and J 5 bases; bases outside gene matches: 8. Germline-derived CDR1 and CDR2 are SGHDT and YYEEEE. The CDR3 has 17 amino acids.

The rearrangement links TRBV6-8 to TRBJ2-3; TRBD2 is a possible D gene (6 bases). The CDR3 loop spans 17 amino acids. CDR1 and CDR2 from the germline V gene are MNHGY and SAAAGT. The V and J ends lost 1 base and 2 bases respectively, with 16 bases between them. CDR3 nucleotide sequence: TGTGCCAGCAGTTACTTTTGGGCTAGCGCAGACACAGATACGCAGTATTTT. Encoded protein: CASSYFWASADTDTQYF.

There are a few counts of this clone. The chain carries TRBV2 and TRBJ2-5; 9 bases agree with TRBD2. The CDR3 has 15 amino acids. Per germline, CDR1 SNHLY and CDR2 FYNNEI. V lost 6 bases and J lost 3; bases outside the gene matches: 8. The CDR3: CASREWSSGEETQYF. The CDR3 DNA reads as TGTGCCAGCAGGGAGTGGTCTAGCGGGGAAGAGACCCAGTACTTC. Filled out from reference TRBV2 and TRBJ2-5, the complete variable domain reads EPEVTQTPSHQVTQMGQEVILRCVPISNHLYFYWYRQILGQKVEFLVSFYNNEISEKSEIFDDQFSVERPDGSNFTLKIRSTKLEDSAMYFCASREWSSGEETQYFGPGTRLLVL.

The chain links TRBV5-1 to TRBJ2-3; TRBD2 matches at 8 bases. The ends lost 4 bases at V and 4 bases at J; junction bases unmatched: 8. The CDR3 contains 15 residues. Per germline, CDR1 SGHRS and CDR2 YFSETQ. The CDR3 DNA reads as TGCGCCAGCAGCCTAGGTAGCGGGGCATCAGATACGCAGTATTTT. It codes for CASSLGSGASDTQYF.

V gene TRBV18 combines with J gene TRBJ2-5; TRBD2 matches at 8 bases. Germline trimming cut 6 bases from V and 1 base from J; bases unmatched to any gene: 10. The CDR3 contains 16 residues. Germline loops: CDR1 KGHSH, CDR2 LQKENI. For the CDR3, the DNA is TGTGCCAGCTCTCATACCGGGACTAGTGTCCAAGAGACCCAGTACTTC. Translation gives CASSHTGTSVQETQYF.

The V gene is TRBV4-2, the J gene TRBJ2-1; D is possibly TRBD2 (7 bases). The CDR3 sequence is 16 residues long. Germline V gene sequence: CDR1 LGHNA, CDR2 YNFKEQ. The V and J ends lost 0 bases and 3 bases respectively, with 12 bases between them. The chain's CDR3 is CASSQDDGGLYNEQFF. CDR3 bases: TGTGCCAGCAGCCAAGATGACGGGGGGCTCTACAATGAGCAGTTCTTC.

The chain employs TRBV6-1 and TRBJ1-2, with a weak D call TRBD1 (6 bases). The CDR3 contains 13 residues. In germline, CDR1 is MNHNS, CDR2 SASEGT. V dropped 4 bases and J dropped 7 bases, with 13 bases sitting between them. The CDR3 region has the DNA TGTGCCAGCAGTGTACAGGGTGTTTCTGGCTACACCTTC. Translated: CASSVQGVSGYTF.

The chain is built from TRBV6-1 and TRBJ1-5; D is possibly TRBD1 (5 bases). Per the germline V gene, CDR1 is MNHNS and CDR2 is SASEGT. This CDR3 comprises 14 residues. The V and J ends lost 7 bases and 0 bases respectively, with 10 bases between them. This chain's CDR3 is CASIYDSSNQPQHF. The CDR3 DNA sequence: TGTGCCAGCATTTACGACAGTAGCAATCAGCCCCAGCATTTT.

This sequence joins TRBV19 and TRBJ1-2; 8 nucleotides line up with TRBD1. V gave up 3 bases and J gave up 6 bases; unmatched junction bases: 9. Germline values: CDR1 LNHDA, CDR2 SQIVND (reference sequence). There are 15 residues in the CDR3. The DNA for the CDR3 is TGTGCCAGTAGTATCGTGGGACAGGTGATGGATGGCTACACCTTC. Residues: CASSIVGQVMDGYTF.

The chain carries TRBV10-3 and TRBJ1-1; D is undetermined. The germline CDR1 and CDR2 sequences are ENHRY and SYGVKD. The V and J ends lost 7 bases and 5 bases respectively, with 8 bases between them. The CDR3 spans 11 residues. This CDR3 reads CAIKRETEAFF. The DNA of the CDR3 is TGTGCCATCAAAAGGGAGACTGAAGCTTTCTTT.

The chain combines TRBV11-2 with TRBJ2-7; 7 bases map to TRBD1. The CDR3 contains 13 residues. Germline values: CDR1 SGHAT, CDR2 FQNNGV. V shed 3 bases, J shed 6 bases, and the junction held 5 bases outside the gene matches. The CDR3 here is CASSFGQALEQYF. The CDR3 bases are TGTGCCAGCAGCTTTGGACAGGCTCTCGAGCAGTACTTC.